The 25 T cell receptor beta chains given below trace back to one sample, sequenced in a study of blood T cells in healthy people across ages. A second roughly 6 to 11 cycle PCR used barcoded and J-beta primers. TCRdb ran MiXCR on the 5' RACE reads and lists one entry per CDR3 protein. The data show about 930,000 distinct CDR3 sequences, with about 27% seen just once and about 9.4% held by the top ten. This same sample was also taken into another study, of T cells of mothers and their children.

Sequenced sample: blood. The source of these receptors is a woman in her thirties or forties in good health.

This clonotype showed up many times. V is TRBV6-2 or TRBV6-3 and J is TRBJ1-2; no clear D gene. There are 14 residues in the CDR3. Trimming removed 4 bases from V and 0 bases from J, with 9 bases in between. Germline V CDR1 and CDR2: MNHEY, SVGEGT. This CDR3 is CASSSVQANYGYTF. In DNA form, the CDR3 reads TGTGCCAGCAGTTCCGTCCAGGCTAACTATGGCTACACCTTC.

This clonotype was seen many times. The chain joins TRBV12-3 or TRBV12-4 to TRBJ2-7; tentatively, D is TRBD1 or TRBD2 (5 bases each). Trimming took 8 bases from V and 4 from J, leaving 15 bases between them. The CDR3 length is 13 residues. CDR3 in DNA: TGTGCCAGCGGGGGTTTTAAGCTATACGAGCAGTACTTC. Translating it yields CASGGFKLYEQYF.

The chain uses TRBV5-1 and TRBJ1-2; D is ambiguous. CDR3 length: 12 residues. The V end lost 4 bases, the J end lost 8 bases, and 12 bases lay between the germline ends. Germline CDR1 and CDR2: SGHRS and YFSETQ. The CDR3 nucleotides read TGCGCCAGCAGCCCTGCAACCCCCGGCTACACCTTC. Translating it yields CASSPATPGYTF. Based on the CDR3 plus reference TRBV5-1 and TRBJ1-2, the full variable domain is KAGVTQTPRYLIKTRGQQVTLSCSPISGHRSVSWYQQTPGQGLQFLFEYFSETQRNKGNFPGRFSGRQFSNSRSEMNVSTLELGDSALYLCASSPATPGYTFGSGTRLTVV.

This clonotype was picked up a small number of times. The genes are TRBV30 and TRBJ2-7; TRBD2 is a possible D gene (7 bases). The CDR3 length is 15 residues. In germline, CDR1 is GTSNPN, CDR2 SVGIG (reference sequence). Trimming left V 1 base short and J 5 bases short, with 18 bases between. The CDR3 DNA is TGTGCCTGGAGTGAAGGACAGCCACGGGGGGACGAGCAGTACTTC. This gives the protein CAWSEGQPRGDEQYF.

In this sample, this clonotype turned up many times. The gene calls are TRBV7-2 and TRBJ2-5, with 14 bases matching TRBD2. The junction had 17 bases not matched to a gene; V was cut back by 6 bases and J by 5 bases. There are 19 residues in the CDR3. CDR1 SGHTA and CDR2 FQGNSA come from the germline V gene. The CDR3 loop is CASSLKYRTSGGPSETQYF. In nucleotides, the CDR3 is TGTGCCAGCAGTCTCAAATACCGGACTAGCGGGGGGCCCAGCGAGACCCAGTACTTC.

The table lists this clonotype with a few counts. This chain uses TRBV20-1 with TRBJ2-7; no reliable D call. Trimming removed 0 bases from V and 2 bases from J, with 14 bases in between. CDR3 length: 15 amino acids. CDR1 and CDR2 from the germline V gene are DFQATT and SNEGSKA (reference sequence). CDR3: CSARDPTVRTYEQYF. The DNA of the CDR3 is TGCAGTGCTAGAGATCCAACAGTCAGGACCTACGAGCAGTACTTC.

With respect to this clonotype: With a much larger clone just one base away, this may be a read error. The V gene is TRBV10-2, the J gene TRBJ2-7; 9 positions agree with TRBD2. This CDR3 has 16 residues. Germline-derived CDR1 and CDR2 are WSHSY and SAAADI. The V gene end was trimmed by 0 bases and the J gene end by 7 bases; junction bases not matched to a gene: 10. Written as DNA, the CDR3 is TGCGCCAGCAGTGAGTCGGCGGGGGGGCTGTACAATGAGCAGTACTTC. It yields the protein CASSESAGGLYNEQYF.

The chain links TRBV24-1 to TRBJ2-7, with 7 bases lining up with TRBD1. Germline loops: CDR1 KGHDR, CDR2 SFDVKD. The CDR3 is 14 residues long. The trim removed 7 bases at V and 6 bases at J, leaving 11 bases unmatched. This CDR3 is CATSEGQHRGEQYF. In DNA form, the CDR3 reads TGTGCCACCAGCGAGGGACAGCACCGGGGCGAGCAGTACTTC.

In regard to this clonotype: This clone may be a read error of a much larger clone one base away. V usage is TRBV20-1 and J usage is TRBJ1-5; TRBD1 agrees at 9 bases. The V segment lost 6 bases and the J segment 6 bases; nucleotides outside the gene matches: 6. This CDR3 region has 13 residues. Germline CDR1 is DFQATT and CDR2 is SNEGSKA (reference sequence). As DNA, the CDR3 is TGCAGTGCCCGGACAGGGGCGTGTCAGCCCCAGCATTTT. Its translation: CSARTGACQPQHF.

This clonotype was observed a handful of times. An end of the junction differs from the germline gene, which may be a read error. This chain connects TRBV9 to TRBJ2-1; 8 nucleotides match TRBD2. The CDR3 spans 17 residues. Germline CDR1 and CDR2: SGDLS and YYNGEE. The CDR3 DNA reads as TGTGTCAGCAGCGTAGGAGCGGGGGACTTTTTAGGCAATGAGCAGTTCTTC. It translates to CVSSVGAGDFLGNEQFF.

This clonotype has at least ten counts. V usage is TRBV7-3 and J usage is TRBJ2-5, with 7 bases that match TRBD1. The CDR3 length is 14 residues. CDR1 and CDR2 (germline): SGHTA, FQGTGA. V lost 5 bases, J lost 4 bases, and 7 bases stayed unmatched. CDR3 in DNA: TGTGCCAGCAGCCCAGGGGGATGGGGAGAGACCCAGTACTTC. It translates to CASSPGGWGETQYF.

This clonotype was picked up a small number of times. The CDR3 coding sequence is TGTGCCAGCAGTTTGGTGGGACAGGGCTCTGGGGCCAACGTCCTGACTTTC. It encodes CASSLVGQGSGANVLTF. The chain couples TRBV6-5 to TRBJ2-6, with 9 bases fitting TRBD1. Per germline, CDR1 MNHEY and CDR2 SVGAGI. The trim removed 4 bases at V and 0 bases at J, leaving 4 bases unmatched. The CDR3 contains 17 residues.

The CDR3 DNA is TGTGCCTGGAGTGTACAAGTCCAGGAAGCTTTCTTT. Translating gives CAWSVQVQEAFF. The chain uses TRBV30 and TRBJ1-1; D is unresolved. The germline gives CDR1 GTSNPN, CDR2 SVGIG (reference sequence). V was pared by 0 bases and J by 8 bases, with 10 bases between. The CDR3 extends over 12 amino acids.

The chain recombines TRBV20-1 with TRBJ2-5; D unresolved. Germline CDR1 and CDR2: DFQATT and SNEGSKA (reference sequence). Trimming took 3 bases from V and 0 from J, leaving 8 bases between them. The CDR3 length is 13 residues. The CDR3 protein is CSARVPYQETQYF. The CDR3 DNA follows: TGCAGTGCTAGGGTTCCGTACCAAGAGACCCAGTACTTC.

This clonotype was counted ten times or more. The CDR3 reads CASSLAGWVNYGYTF. The CDR3 coding sequence is TGTGCCAGCAGCTTAGCGGGTTGGGTTAACTATGGCTACACCTTC. The V call is TRBV7-2, the J call TRBJ1-2; no reliable D call. The CDR3 contains 15 residues. Germline CDR1 SGHTA, CDR2 FQGNSA. The V gene lost 0 bases and the J gene lost 1 base, with 9 bases spanning the gap.

The chain uses TRBV29-1 and TRBJ1-2; tentatively, D is TRBD1 (5 bases). In germline, CDR1 is SQVTM, CDR2 ANQGSEA. The ends were cut back, 4 bases at V and 8 bases at J, with 14 bases in the middle. The CDR3 length is 12 residues. As DNA, the CDR3 is TGCAGCGTTGTAGGCCAGGGCCGGGGCTACACCTTC. This sequence encodes CSVVGQGRGYTF.

This clonotype was detected only a few times. The genes are TRBV5-6 and TRBJ1-1; no firm D call. The germline V gene has CDR1 SGHDT and CDR2 YYEEEE. There are 14 residues in the CDR3. V was clipped by 0 bases and J by 4 bases, with 10 bases between them. CDR3 residues: CASSLEGYVTEAFF. As DNA, the CDR3 is TGTGCCAGCAGCTTGGAAGGGTACGTCACTGAAGCTTTCTTT.

This clonotype was counted a few times. Written as DNA, the CDR3 is TGCGCCAGCAGCCAAGATCGAGCTACGGGGGCACGGAATTCACCCCTCCACTTT. Translating gives CASSQDRATGARNSPLHF. V usage is TRBV4-1 and J usage is TRBJ1-6; D is perhaps TRBD1 (6 bases). The CDR3 is 18 amino acids. Germline values: CDR1 MGHRA, CDR2 YSYEKL. Trimming stripped 0 bases from V and 7 bases from J, with 19 bases between.

This clonotype was seen a handful of times. The chain couples TRBV6-7 to TRBJ2-7, with D tentatively TRBD1 (5 bases). TRBV6-7 counts as an open reading frame of uncertain function. The CDR3 length is 15 residues. V lost 2 bases and J lost 6, with 17 bases in between. CDR3 bases: TGTGCCAGCAGTTACAATAGAAGGGGAATGGGCGAGCAGTACTTC. It yields the protein CASSYNRRGMGEQYF.

This clonotype was counted a few times. The J gene is TRBJ1-5, the V gene TRBV20-1; maybe TRBD1 (5 bases). Trimming shortened V by 0 bases and J by 0 bases, and 9 bases separated the two germline ends. Germline-derived CDR1 and CDR2 are DFQATT and SNEGSKA (reference sequence). The CDR3 is 15 residues long. This CDR3 reads CSAREQVTSNQPQHF. The CDR3 nucleotides are TGCAGTGCTAGAGAACAGGTTACTAGCAATCAGCCCCAGCATTTT.

This clonotype was counted at least ten times. The chain combines TRBV12-3 or TRBV12-4 with TRBJ1-1, with 8 bases aligning to TRBD1. The CDR3 has 14 residues. V lost 6 bases to trimming and J lost 1 base; unmatched junction nucleotides: 4. CDR3 loop: CASRSGTGNTEAFF. As DNA, the CDR3 is TGTGCCAGCAGATCGGGGACAGGGAACACTGAAGCTTTCTTT.

In its sample, this clonotype was seen many times. The chain links TRBV12-3 or TRBV12-4 to TRBJ1-5; a weak D match, TRBD1 (5 bases). This CDR3 spans 15 amino acids. V lost 8 bases and J lost 2, with 16 bases in between. Here the CDR3 DNA reads TGTGCCAGCGGCGCTGGGGGTATGGGCAATCAGCCCCAGCATTTT. Translated, it gives CASGAGGMGNQPQHF.

This clonotype showed up just once. The V and J genes are TRBV5-1 and TRBJ2-5, with D perhaps TRBD1 or TRBD2 (6 bases each). This CDR3 spans 17 amino acids. Trimming pared 5 bases from V and 11 bases from J, leaving 31 bases between. Germline CDR1 SGHRS, CDR2 YFSETQ. CDR3 in DNA: TGCGCCAGCAGTTCTGATTGGGGGGCAGGTTACTACAATGAGCAGTACTTC. Its translation: CASSSDWGAGYYNEQYF.

The J gene is TRBJ2-5, the V gene TRBV20-1; D is perhaps TRBD1 (5 bases). This CDR3 spans 14 amino acids. CDR1 DFQATT and CDR2 SNEGSKA come from the germline V gene (reference sequence). The ends were cut back, 3 bases at V and 5 bases at J, with 16 bases in the middle. Here the CDR3 DNA reads TGCAGTGCTAGGAAGACAGTTTTGGGGGAGACCCAGTACTTC. Translated, it gives CSARKTVLGETQYF.

V is TRBV13 and J is TRBJ2-1; D possibly corresponds to TRBD1 (5 bases). Between the trimmed V and J ends, which lost 6 bases and 6 bases, there was a span of 12 bases. Germline V gene lookup returns CDR1 PRHDT and CDR2 FYEKMQ (reference sequence). The CDR3 length is 13 residues. In nucleotides, the CDR3 is TGTGCCAGCAGATTAACTGGGGCCAATGAGCAGTTCTTC. Translating gives CASRLTGANEQFF.